This T cell receptor (beta chain) was sequenced in a study of blood T cell repertoires in COVID-19. Across the study: Sites across the United States, Italy and Spain contributed samples from acute and convalescent COVID-19. PBMCs, B-cell-depleted T cells, or T cells provided the cDNA or gDNA that made up the material.

With 3 bases clipped from V and 3 bases from J, the junction kept 2 bases outside the gene matches. Per germline, CDR1 SGHTA and CDR2 FQGNSA. The CDR3 contains 13 residues. Authors' analysis steps: Reference gene primer amplification yielded estimated nucleated cell counts. Using immunoSEQ multiplex PCR, the repertoire was profiled, and TCRdb retains in-frame clones only, with some absent. The V and J calls and the clone size are those of that table, but D and trimming were determined from the DNA. The data show 99,000 or so clones, roughly 79% seen once. The sequencing input was peripheral blood. The receptor comes from an older woman with acute or convalescent COVID-19. The chain combines TRBV7-2 with TRBJ2-7, with TRBD2 identical over 7 bases. The CDR3: CASSFGGDYEQYF. CDR3 nucleotide sequence: TGTGCCAGCAGCTTTGGGGGGGACTACGAGCAGTACTTC.